Given below is one T cell receptor beta chain in context. The sample is drawn from a study of human T cells and chemical hapten exposure. About the study: Donors were sensitized with 2% DPC on the upper inner arm. Slight volume differences across pooled libraries mainly accounted for varying per-sample TCR yields.

Germline V CDR1 and CDR2: DFQATT, SNEGSKA (reference sequence). Trimming took 1 base from V and 3 from J, leaving 15 bases between them. The CDR3 consists of 15 residues. Time point defined: patch test 3, about 24 weeks after DPC sensitization. Treatment reported: therapeutic diphenylcyclopropenone sensitization with weekly scalp DPC. The template was total RNA from unfractionated whole blood. Every donor had alopecia and was 18 to 70 years old; all were suitable for DPC. The library labeled individual cDNA molecules by adding unique molecular identifiers to them. TCRdb called the RACE reads again in MiXCR, with one record for every CDR3 protein. The table includes tens of thousands of distinct CDR3 sequences, 9.5% detected once.

The genes are TRBV20-1 and TRBJ1-1; D may be TRBD1 (5 bases). The sequenced sample was whole blood, obtained in connection with sensitization to the hapten diphenylcyclopropenone (DPC). The receptor was derived from a man aged 50 to 60 with alopecia areata. Some clones in this sample may be carry-over from other donors' samples. In nucleotides, the CDR3 is TGCAGTGCTAGAGGAATTCAGGGAGGCGACACTGAAGCTTTCTTT. Translated, it gives CSARGIQGGDTEAFF.